This T cell receptor (beta chain) is from a study of blood T cell repertoires in COVID-19. Background on the study: The samples span acute and convalescent COVID-19 from the United States, Italy and Spain. PBMCs, B-cell-depleted T cells, or T cells provided the cDNA or gDNA that made up the material.

Seattle patient enrollment occurred during active infection, with longitudinal follow-up thereafter. As handled by the study authors: Reference gene primer amplification gave estimated nucleated cell counts. Profiling relied on immunoSEQ multiplex PCR, and the TCRdb table lists in-frame clones only, not all of them. That table furnishes V, J and clone size, whereas the DNA furnished D and trimming. This sample carries approximately 170,000 clones, approximately 90% of them seen once, and the ten largest clones take roughly 5%. The TCR originated in a man aged 18 to 30 with COVID-19, enrolled during active disease. The sample comprised peripheral blood.

The CDR3 loop reads CASSQRGQIHEQYF. Here the CDR3 DNA reads TGTGCCAGCAGCCAGAGGGGACAGATCCACGAGCAGTACTTC. The chain employs TRBV28 and TRBJ2-7; 7 bases fit TRBD1. Trimming removed 6 bases from V and 5 bases from J; junction bases left unmatched: 10. This CDR3 is built from 14 residues. Germline assignment: CDR1 MDHEN and CDR2 SYDVKM.